This TCR beta chain was sequenced during a study of cytomegalovirus exposure and HLA in healthy donors. The PCR contained 60 Vbeta and 13 Jbeta primers. TCRdb keeps only in-frame clones here, not all; method: immunoSEQ multiplex PCR. In the table there are roughly 120,000 clones, 73% of which are singletons. The CDR3 contains 14 residues. V dropped 0 bases and J dropped 3 bases, with 8 bases sitting between them. From germline, CDR1 is MNHEY and CDR2 SVGAGI. The chain employs TRBV6-5 and TRBJ1-2; maybe TRBD1 (5 bases). The sample comprised PBMCs. The TCR comes from a middle-aged woman in good health and CMV-seronegative. CDR3 sequence: CASSYSQAHYGYTF. The CDR3 DNA sequence: TGTGCCAGCAGTTACTCACAGGCCCACTATGGCTACACCTTC.